The 3 T cell receptor beta chains in this list originate from one sample, sequenced in a study of tumor-infiltrating lymphocytes in oesophageal squamous cell carcinoma. MiXCR, applied by TCRdb to the PCR reads, yields one record per CDR3 protein. The repertoire holds around 23,000 distinct CDR3 sequences, with 35% to 40% as singletons. The sequenced sample consisted of esophageal tumor tissue. All receptors come from a male donor with esophageal squamous cell carcinoma.

There are many counts of this clonotype. CDR3 protein: CASSYGGTYEQYF. CDR3 nucleotides: TGTGCCAGCAGTTATGGGGGAACCTACGAGCAGTACTTC. The chain joins TRBV6-1 to TRBJ2-7; D possibly matches TRBD1 or TRBD2 (5 bases each). The germline gives CDR1 MNHNS, CDR2 SASEGT. V lost 5 bases and J lost 2, with 10 bases in between. CDR3 size: 13 residues.

The chain carries TRBV28 and TRBJ2-5, with D unresolved. The closer fit of TRBJ2-7 to the DNA end suggests the J call may be wrong. Germline CDR1 MDHEN, CDR2 SYDVKM. The CDR3 runs 12 residues. The CDR3: CASSPLGDEQYF. CDR3 coding DNA: TGTGCCAGCAGCCCCCTTGGGGACGAGCAGTACTTC.

This clonotype is termed medium-sized (0.01 to 0.1%). V gene TRBV12-3 or TRBV12-4 combines with J gene TRBJ1-2, with D unresolved. Trimming left V 6 bases short and J 5 bases short, with 10 bases between. The length of the CDR3 is 12 residues. CDR3 sequence reads: CASSPSLYGYTF. The CDR3 nucleotides are TGTGCCAGCAGCCCCTCTCTTTATGGCTACACCTTC.